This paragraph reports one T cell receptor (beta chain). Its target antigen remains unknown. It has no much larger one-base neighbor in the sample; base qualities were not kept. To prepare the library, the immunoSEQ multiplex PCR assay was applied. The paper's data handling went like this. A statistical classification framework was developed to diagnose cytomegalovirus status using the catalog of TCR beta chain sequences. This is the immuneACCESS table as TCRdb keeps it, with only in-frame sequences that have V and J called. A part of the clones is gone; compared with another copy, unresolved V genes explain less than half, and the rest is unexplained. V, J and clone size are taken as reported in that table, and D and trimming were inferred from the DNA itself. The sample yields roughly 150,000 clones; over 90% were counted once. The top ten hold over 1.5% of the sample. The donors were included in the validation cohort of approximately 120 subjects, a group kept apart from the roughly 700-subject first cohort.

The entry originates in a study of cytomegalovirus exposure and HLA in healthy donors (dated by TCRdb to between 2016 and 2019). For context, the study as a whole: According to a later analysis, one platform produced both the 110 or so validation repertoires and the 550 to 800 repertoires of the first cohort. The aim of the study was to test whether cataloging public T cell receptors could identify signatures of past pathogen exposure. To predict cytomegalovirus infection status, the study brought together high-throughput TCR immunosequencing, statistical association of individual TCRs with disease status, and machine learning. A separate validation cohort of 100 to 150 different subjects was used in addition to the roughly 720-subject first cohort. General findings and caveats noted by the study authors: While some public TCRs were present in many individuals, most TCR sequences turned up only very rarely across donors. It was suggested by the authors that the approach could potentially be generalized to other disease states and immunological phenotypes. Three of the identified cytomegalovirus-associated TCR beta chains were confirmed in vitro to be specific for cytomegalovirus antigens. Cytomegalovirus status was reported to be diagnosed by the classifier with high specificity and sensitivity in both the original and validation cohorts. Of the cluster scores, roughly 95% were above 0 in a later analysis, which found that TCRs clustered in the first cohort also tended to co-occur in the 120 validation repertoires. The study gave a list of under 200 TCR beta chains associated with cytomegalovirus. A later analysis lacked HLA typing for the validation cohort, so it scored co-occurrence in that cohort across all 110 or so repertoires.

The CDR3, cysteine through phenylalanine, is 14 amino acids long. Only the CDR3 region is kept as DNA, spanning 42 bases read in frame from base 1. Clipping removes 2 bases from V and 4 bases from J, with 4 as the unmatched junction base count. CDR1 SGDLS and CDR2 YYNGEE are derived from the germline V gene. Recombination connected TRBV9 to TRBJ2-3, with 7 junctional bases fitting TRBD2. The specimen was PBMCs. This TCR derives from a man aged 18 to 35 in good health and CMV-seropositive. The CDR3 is CASSVVAGADTQYF. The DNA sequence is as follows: TGTGCCAGCAGCGTGGTGGCGGGGGCAGATACGCAGTATTTT.